This T cell receptor (beta chain) was recovered during a study of molecular identifiers for immune sequencing clone quantification. Study background: In replicates, the authors split RNA from approximately 20,000 or 98,000 naive CD8 cells five ways and sequenced four.

Germline trimming cut 6 bases from V and 3 bases from J; bases unmatched to any gene: 3. Per germline, CDR1 SQVTM and CDR2 ANQGSEA. There are 14 residues in the CDR3. Previously published methods and listed TCR primers were used for the bulk TCR libraries. TCRdb re-analysed the PCR reads in MiXCR, keeping a single row per CDR3 protein. The repertoire holds 460,000 or so distinct CDR3 sequences, with 20% to 25% as singletons. This clonotype was counted at least ten times. Its target is unknown. Overall study findings and caveats: Over 97% of effector molecules, yet under 1% of naive-cell molecules, were held by clones above 20 RNA copies.

Source material for naive CD8 libraries was roughly 20,000 to 1,100,000 sorted cells, with 10%, 30% or 50% RNA. This clonotype originated in a human donor in good health. Some libraries in this study had Jurkat cell RNA spiked in. This sequence joins TRBV29-1 and TRBJ2-7; the match to TRBD2 covers 15 bases. The material sequenced was naive CD8+ T cells from blood, with Jurkat cell RNA spiked in. Subset reported: FACS-sorted CD8+CD4-CCR7+CD45RA+ naive T cells. The CDR3 is CSVLGLAGGYEQYF. The CDR3 nucleotides are TGCAGCGTCTTGGGACTAGCGGGGGGCTACGAGCAGTACTTC.